What follows describes a single T cell receptor beta chain. The antigen is unknown. Patients aged 18 to 65 had newly diagnosed hyperthyroidism lasting under 2 months. Fresh 10 ml peripheral blood yielded PBMCs. The CDR3 regions of TCR beta were amplified from RNA transcripts. TCR CDR3 underwent first-round RT-PCR with the HTBI primer set. TCRdb reanalysed the multiplex PCR reads using MiXCR and keeps one entry per CDR3 protein. Of under 130,000 distinct CDR3 sequences listed, approximately 48% are singletons. Germline values: CDR1 SGHTA, CDR2 FQGTGA. V lost 5 bases, J lost 4 bases, and 5 bases stayed unmatched. The length of the CDR3 is 14 residues. The data originate from a study of T cells in Graves' hyperthyroidism and ophthalmopathy. Overall study findings and caveats: Blood held most thyroid clonotypes expanded above 0.001 frequency. The model made its ophthalmopathy prediction, and onset followed a median approximately six months later.

This TCR derives from a man aged 35-49 years with Graves' hyperthyroidism. Sample: blood. This chain links TRBV7-3 with TRBJ2-1; the match to TRBD2 covers 7 bases. CDR3 bases: TGTGCCAGCAGCCTCCCGGGAGGATACAATGAGCAGTTCTTC. Translation gives CASSLPGGYNEQFF.